Shown below are 6 T cell receptor beta chains from a single sample sequenced in a study of radiation and T cells in renal cell carcinoma. The assay was immunoSEQ multiplex PCR, and TCRdb's table has in-frame clones only and misses some. The sample carries about 77,000 clones, roughly 80% recorded once. Sample time point: blood 4 weeks post-SBRT, at nephrectomy. Treatment defined: 15 Gy SBRT to primary tumor, nephrectomy 4 weeks later. The sequencing here drew on blood, taken from a patient whose treatment included radiotherapy and nephrectomy. The receptor set was obtained from a woman in her sixties with renal cell carcinoma.

The rearrangement uses TRBV20-1 and TRBJ1-3; D is undetermined. There are 11 residues in the CDR3. The V gene's germline CDR1 is DFQATT and CDR2 SNEGSKA (reference sequence). V was trimmed by 3 bases and J by 4 bases, leaving 4 bases between them. The CDR3 DNA reads TGCAGTGCTAGGTCGGGAAACACCATATATTTT. It is translated as CSARSGNTIYF.

The V call is TRBV7-2, the J call TRBJ2-7; D is ambiguous. V lost 1 base and J lost 2, with 9 bases in between. Germline V gene lookup returns CDR1 SGHTA and CDR2 FQGNSA. This CDR3 region has 14 residues. As DNA, the CDR3 is TGTGCCAGCAGCTTAGTACCGGAAGCCTACGAGCAGTACTTC. Its protein product is CASSLVPEAYEQYF. Full variable domain (rest looked up from reference TRBV7-2 and TRBJ2-7): GAGVSQSPSNKVTEKGKDVELRCDPISGHTALYWYRQSLGQGLEFLIYFQGNSAPDKSGLPSDRFSAERTGGSVSTLTIQRTQQEDSAVYLCASSLVPEAYEQYFGPGTRLTVT.

The rearrangement joins TRBV7-9 to TRBJ1-3; the match to TRBD1 covers 9 bases. From germline, CDR1 is SEHNR and CDR2 FQNEAQ (reference sequence). This CDR3 is built from 14 residues. V lost 5 bases and J lost 5; bases outside the gene matches: 4. The CDR3 region is CASSPGQGRNTIYF. CDR3 coding DNA: TGTGCCAGCAGCCCAGGACAGGGGAGAAACACCATATATTTT.

The chain combines TRBV5-4 with TRBJ1-4; a possible D gene is TRBD1 (5 bases). The V end was cut by 2 bases, the J end by 7 bases, with 18 bases between. This CDR3 has 16 amino acids. The germline CDR1 and CDR2 sequences are SGHNT and YYREEE (reference sequence). The CDR3 here is CASSFAASTGSEKLFF. In DNA form, the CDR3 reads TGTGCCAGCAGCTTCGCTGCTTCAACAGGTTCTGAAAAACTGTTTTTT.

J is TRBJ2-1 and V is TRBV9; 7 bases are a match to TRBD1. After removal of 2 bases from V and 2 bases from J, the junction contained 4 bases not matched to a gene. Germline V gene lookup returns CDR1 SGDLS and CDR2 YYNGEE. This CDR3 has 15 residues. Written as DNA, the CDR3 is TGTGCCAGCAGCGTGAAACAGGGGACCTACAATGAGCAGTTCTTC. It encodes CASSVKQGTYNEQFF. Full variable domain (rest looked up from reference TRBV9 and TRBJ2-1): DSGVTQTPKHLITATGQRVTLRCSPRSGDLSVYWYQQSLDQGLQFLIQYYNGEERAKGNILERFSAQQFPDLHSELNLSSLELGDSALYFCASSVKQGTYNEQFFGPGTRLTVL.

The chain links TRBV4-1 to TRBJ2-3; the match to TRBD2 covers 10 bases. This CDR3 region has 16 residues. The germline gives CDR1 MGHRA, CDR2 YSYEKL. Trimming cost V 1 base and J 5 bases; bases outside gene matches: 6. The CDR3 reads CASSQVSGGRVDTQYF. CDR3 nucleotides: TGCGCCAGCAGCCAAGTTAGCGGGGGGCGGGTAGATACGCAGTATTTT.